What follows are 12 T cell receptor beta chains derived from one specimen sequenced in a study of long-term antiretroviral therapy in people with HIV. Assay version v3.0 of immunoSEQ was used, and it was run at survey level. Only in-frame clones appear in the TCRdb table, and some are missing; sequencing was by immunoSEQ multiplex PCR. The repertoire holds some 12,000 clones, with about 83% as singletons. The sequenced sample was unsorted PBMCs, obtained 3.4 years after starting antiretroviral therapy. The receptors were sampled from a middle-aged man with HIV.

The chain has TRBV2 and TRBJ2-3, with unresolved D. The CDR3 loop spans 11 amino acids. Trimming removed 4 bases from V and 6 bases from J, with 5 bases in between. Germline CDR1 and CDR2: SNHLY and FYNNEI. Written as DNA, the CDR3 is TGTGCCAGCAGTGGGGTTGATACGCAGTATTTT. As protein: CASSGVDTQYF.

By sample share, this clone is large. The sample has other DNA sequences that encode this CDR3 too. The chain carries TRBV18 and TRBJ1-2; 8 nucleotides align to TRBD1. Germline V lookup: CDR1 KGHSH, CDR2 LQKENI. Trimming cost V 2 bases and J 5 bases; bases outside gene matches: 4. The CDR3 totals 14 residues. The CDR3 is CASSPGQGLYGYTF. The CDR3 nucleotides read TGTGCCAGCTCACCAGGACAGGGATTGTATGGCTACACCTTC.

J is TRBJ2-7 and V is TRBV5-5; D not certain. Germline lookup yields CDR1 SGHKS and CDR2 YYEKEE (reference sequence). V lost 0 bases, J lost 1 base, and 11 bases lay in between. The CDR3 covers 15 residues. The CDR3 nucleotides are TGTGCCAGCAGCTTGGAGGTCGGCAGGTCCTACGAGCAGTACTTC. Its translation: CASSLEVGRSYEQYF.

The chain uses TRBV11-2 and TRBJ2-2; no clear D. The CDR3 is 16 residues long. The V gene lost 5 bases and the J gene lost 1 base, with 14 bases spanning the gap. Germline lookup yields CDR1 SGHAT and CDR2 FQNNGV. The CDR3 is CASSPRLRQNTGELFF. CDR3 bases: TGTGCCAGCAGCCCTCGCCTTAGACAGAACACCGGGGAGCTGTTTTTT.

V gene TRBV28 combines with J gene TRBJ2-5; maybe TRBD1 (5 bases). The CDR3 contains 13 residues. CDR1 and CDR2 from the germline V gene are MDHEN and SYDVKM. V lost 2 bases to trimming and J lost 3 bases, with 7 bases between them. The CDR3 loop reads CASSLGREETQYF. The CDR3 DNA reads TGTGCCAGCAGTTTAGGCAGGGAAGAGACCCAGTACTTC. The full variable domain, in which reference TRBV28 and TRBJ2-5 provide the parts outside the CDR3, is DVKVTQSSRYLVKRTGEKVFLECVQDMDHENMFWYRQDPGLGLRLIYFSYDVKMKEKGDIPEGYSVSREKKERFSLILESASTNQTSMYLCASSLGREETQYFGPGTRLLVL.

This clone was seen a single time. V gene TRBV6-6 combines with J gene TRBJ2-7; D might be TRBD1 (5 bases). The V end lost 2 bases, the J end lost 2 bases, and 7 bases lay between the germline ends. Per germline, CDR1 MNHNY and CDR2 SVGAGI (reference sequence). This CDR3 has 13 amino acids. CDR3 sequence (DNA): TGTGCCAGCAGTTACGACAGAACCTACGAGCAGTACTTC. Its protein product is CASSYDRTYEQYF.

As DNA, the CDR3 is TGTGCCACGTCCGGGGGGGGACTAGCGCCCTACGAGCAGTACTTC. Translation: CATSGGGLAPYEQYF. J is TRBJ2-7 and V is TRBV15; 10 nucleotides align to TRBD2. V shed 9 bases and J 2 bases; nucleotides not matched to a gene: 10. The CDR3 runs 15 residues. The germline gives CDR1 LNHNV, CDR2 YYDKDF (reference sequence).

The chain recombines TRBV19 with TRBJ1-2; D unresolved. Germline V gene data show CDR1 as LNHDA and CDR2 as SQIVND (reference sequence). The CDR3 consists of 13 residues. Trimming shortened V by 3 bases and J by 6 bases, and 11 bases separated the two germline ends. The CDR3 DNA reads as TGTGCCAGTAGTATTGGAATGAACCATGGCTACACCTTC. Encoded protein: CASSIGMNHGYTF.

V usage is TRBV27 and J usage is TRBJ1-5; D unresolved. Germline values: CDR1 MNHEY, CDR2 SMNVEV (reference sequence). With 2 bases removed from V and 6 bases from J, the gap between germline ends came to 8 bases. CDR3 length: 13 residues. The chain's CDR3 is CASSLANGQPQHF. In DNA, the CDR3 is TGTGCCAGCAGTTTAGCAAACGGTCAGCCCCAGCATTTT.

The J gene is TRBJ2-2, the V gene TRBV11-3; maybe TRBD1 (5 bases). From germline, CDR1 is SGHNT and CDR2 YENEEA. The CDR3 is 15 residues long. V shed 5 bases and J shed 0 bases, with 10 bases lying between them. The DNA of the CDR3 is TGTGCCAGCAGCGGCAGGGTCGCGAACACCGGGGAGCTGTTTTTT. Protein product: CASSGRVANTGELFF.

The chain joins TRBV19 to TRBJ2-5, with a weak D call TRBD2 (6 bases). The CDR3 contains 11 residues. Germline values: CDR1 LNHDA, CDR2 SQIVND (reference sequence). V was trimmed by 5 bases and J by 5 bases, leaving 6 bases between them. CDR3 in amino acids: CASSGGETQYF. The CDR3 nucleotides are TGTGCCAGTAGTGGAGGGGAGACCCAGTACTTC.

This clone was seen a few times. This sequence joins TRBV27 and TRBJ2-7; 12 bases align to TRBD2. The V segment lost 4 bases and the J segment 2 bases; nucleotides outside the gene matches: 6. The CDR3 totals 16 residues. The germline V gene encodes CDR1 MNHEY and CDR2 SMNVEV (reference sequence). The CDR3 DNA follows: TGTGCCAGCAGTTCGACCGGACTAGCGGGAACCTACGAGCAGTACTTC. This codes for CASSSTGLAGTYEQYF.